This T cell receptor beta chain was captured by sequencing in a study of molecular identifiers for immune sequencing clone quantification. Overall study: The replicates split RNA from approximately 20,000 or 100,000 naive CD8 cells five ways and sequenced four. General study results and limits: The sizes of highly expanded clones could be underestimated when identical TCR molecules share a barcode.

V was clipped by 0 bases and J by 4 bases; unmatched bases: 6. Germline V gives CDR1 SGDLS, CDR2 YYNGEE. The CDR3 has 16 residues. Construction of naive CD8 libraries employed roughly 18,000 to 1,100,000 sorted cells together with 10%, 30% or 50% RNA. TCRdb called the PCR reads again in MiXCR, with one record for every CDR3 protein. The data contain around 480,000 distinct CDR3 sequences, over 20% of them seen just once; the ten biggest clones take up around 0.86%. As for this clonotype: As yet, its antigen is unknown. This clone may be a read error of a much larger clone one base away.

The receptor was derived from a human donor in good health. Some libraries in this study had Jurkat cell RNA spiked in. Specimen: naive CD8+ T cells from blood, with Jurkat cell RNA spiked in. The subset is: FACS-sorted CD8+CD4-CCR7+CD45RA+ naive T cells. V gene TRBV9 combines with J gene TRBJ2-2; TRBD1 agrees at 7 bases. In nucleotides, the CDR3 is TGTGCCAGCAGCGTAGGACAGGGAGAGAGCACCGGGGAGCTGTTTTTT. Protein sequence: CASSVGQGESTGELFF.